This record looks at one T cell receptor beta chain sequence and its context. The CDR3 contains 16 residues. Losses at the gene ends were 0 bases for V and 0 bases for J; bases not matched to a gene: 4. Germline-derived CDR1 and CDR2 are SGDLS and YYNGEE. This sample is drawn from a study of control samples from healthy donors and cancer patients. Sequencing was performed with immunoSEQ multiplex PCR; in TCRdb, only in-frame clones are kept and a portion is missing. The table has 100,000 to 150,000 clones, 90% seen once; the top ten hold about 2.5%. The TCR comes from a man aged 18-30 years in good health. Sequencing was carried out using blood. This chain joins TRBV9 and TRBJ2-5, with 8 bases fitting TRBD2. DNA of the CDR3: TGTGCCAGCAGCGTAGGAACGGGGGGGCACCAAGAGACCCAGTACTTC. This codes for CASSVGTGGHQETQYF.